The TCR beta chain described here comes from a study of blood T cells in healthy people across ages. Germline assignment: CDR1 SQVTM and CDR2 ANQGSEA. The CDR3 spans 12 residues. The V gene end was trimmed by 4 bases and the J gene end by 5 bases; junction bases not matched to a gene: 4. This clonotype was detected many times. PCR was performed a second time for about 6 to 12 cycles using a sample-barcoded 5' primer and a J-beta primer mix. Each CDR3 protein is one row after TCRdb ran MiXCR on the 5' RACE reads. The data contain about 750,000 distinct CDR3 sequences, 53% of them singletons. The source material was blood. The sequence came from a man older than 75 in good health. V usage is TRBV29-1 and J usage is TRBJ2-5; 7 positions agree with TRBD1. In DNA form, the CDR3 reads TGCAGCGTTGGACAGGGCCTCGAGACCCAGTACTTC. This translates into CSVGQGLETQYF.